This T cell receptor beta chain was documented in a study of blood T cells in healthy people across ages. Study-wide findings and caveats: Correlation between TCR beta diversity and naive T cell percentage was strong.

A second about 6 to 12 cycle PCR used barcoded and J-beta primers. No fewer than 3 million CDR3-containing paired-end reads came from each sample. TCRdb called the 5' RACE reads again in MiXCR, with one record for every CDR3 protein. The data hold over a million distinct CDR3 sequences, with 59% observed a single time. As for this clonotype: Its antigen remains unknown.

CDR1 SQVTM and CDR2 ANQGSEA come from the germline V gene. The CDR3 runs 14 residues. The V gene lost 5 bases and the J gene lost 9 bases, with 22 bases spanning the gap. This TCR came from a man in his late teens or twenties in good health. The V call is TRBV29-1, the J call TRBJ1-1; possibly TRBD1 for D (6 bases). Sequencing used blood. The CDR3 DNA follows: TGCAGCGTTTTACTCAGGGGTCCCCGCCTTAAAGCTTTCTTT. The encoded protein is CSVLLRGPRLKAFF.